This T cell receptor beta chain was obtained from a study of shared clonotypes between healthy human individuals. This CDR3 is 14 amino acids long. V lost 0 bases to trimming and J lost 4 bases, with 9 bases between them. CDR1 is SGHDN, CDR2 FVKESK, per germline. Clones were sequenced by immunoSEQ multiplex PCR, and TCRdb holds only the in-frame ones, with some missing. The sample contains over a million clones, 97% to 99% of which appear only once. J is TRBJ2-5 and V is TRBV14, with D tentatively TRBD2 (5 bases). This clonotype was sampled from a man between 25 and 39 years old in good health. The specimen was naive CD4+ T cells sorted from blood. Subset noted: CD45RA+ positively selected. The CDR3 DNA reads TGTGCCAGCAGCCAAGAACTAGTAGGAGAGACCCAGTACTTC. It is translated as CASSQELVGETQYF.